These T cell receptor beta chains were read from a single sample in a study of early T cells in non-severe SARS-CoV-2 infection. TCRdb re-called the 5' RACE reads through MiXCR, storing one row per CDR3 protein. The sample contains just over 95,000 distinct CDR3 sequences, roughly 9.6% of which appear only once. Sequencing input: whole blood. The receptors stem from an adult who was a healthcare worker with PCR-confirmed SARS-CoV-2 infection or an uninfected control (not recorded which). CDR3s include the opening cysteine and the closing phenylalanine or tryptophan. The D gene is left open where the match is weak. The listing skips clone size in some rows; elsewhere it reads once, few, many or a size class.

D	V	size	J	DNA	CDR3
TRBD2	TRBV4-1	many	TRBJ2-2	TGCGCCAGCAGCCAATCCACCCTACGGGCTAGCGGGCACACCGGGGAGCTGTTTTTT	CASSQSTLRASGHTGELFF
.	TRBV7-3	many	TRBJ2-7	TGTGCCAGCAGCTTAATGGCGACATCGACGGTGGACGAGCAGTACTTC	CASSLMATSTVDEQYF
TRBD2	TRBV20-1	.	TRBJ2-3	TGCAGTGCTAGGAGAGCGGGGAGCACAGATACGCAGTATTTT	CSARRAGSTDTQYF
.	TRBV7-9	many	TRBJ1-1	TGTGCCAGCAGCATCGGGACCCTTACTGAAGCTTTCTTT	CASSIGTLTEAFF
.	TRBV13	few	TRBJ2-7	TGTGCCAGCAGCTTGCTCGGGGTTGGGAACGAGCAGTACTTC	CASSLLGVGNEQYF
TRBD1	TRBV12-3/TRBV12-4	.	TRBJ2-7	TGTGCCAGCAGTTCGCCGGGACAGGGGATCTACGAGCAGTACTTC	CASSSPGQGIYEQYF
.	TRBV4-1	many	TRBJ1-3	TGCGCCAGCAGCCATAACAGCGCGAGCTCTGGAAACACCATATATTTT	CASSHNSASSGNTIYF
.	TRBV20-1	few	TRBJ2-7	TGCAGTGCTAGAGTCGGGGCCACCTACGAGCAGTACTTC	CSARVGATYEQYF
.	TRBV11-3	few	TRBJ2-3	TGTGCCAGCAGCCCCTTGGAGAGCACAGATACGCAGTATTTT	CASSPLESTDTQYF
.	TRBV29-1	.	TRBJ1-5	TGCAGCGCACAGTTTGGGGGCGGATTTAGCAATCAGCCCCAGCATTTT	CSAQFGGGFSNQPQHF
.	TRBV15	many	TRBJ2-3	TGTGCCACCAGCAGAGATCCATCAGACACGCAGTATTTT	CATSRDPSDTQYF
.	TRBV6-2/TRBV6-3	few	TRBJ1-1	TGTGCCAGCAGTTACGGCAGTCTTGAAGCTTTCTTT	CASSYGSLEAFF
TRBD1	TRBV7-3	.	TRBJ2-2	TGTGCCAGCAGCGTACAGGGGCAAACCGGGGAGCTGTTTTTT	CASSVQGQTGELFF
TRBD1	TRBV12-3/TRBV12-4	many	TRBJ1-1	TGTGCCAGCAGTTCCGGACAGGGGTCGATGAACACTGAAGCTTTCTTT	CASSSGQGSMNTEAFF
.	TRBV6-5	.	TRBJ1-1	TGTGCCAGCAGCCCAAATGATGATAGCACTGAAGCTTTCTTT	CASSPNDDSTEAFF
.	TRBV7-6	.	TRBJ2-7	TGTGCCAGCAGCTTAGAGATATCCTACGAGCAGTACTTC	CASSLEISYEQYF
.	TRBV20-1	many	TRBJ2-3	TGCAGTTGGACTACCCAGGGGGATACGCAGTATTTT	CSWTTQGDTQYF
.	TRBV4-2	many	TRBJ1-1	TGTGCCAGCAGCCAAGATCTTGCAGGGAACACTGAAGCTTTCTTT	CASSQDLAGNTEAFF
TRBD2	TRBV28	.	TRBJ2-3	TGTGCCAGCAGTGGGATGGGGGGGAGAGATACGCAGTATTTT	CASSGMGGRDTQYF
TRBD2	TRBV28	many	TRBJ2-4	TGTGCCAGCAGTTTAGCGGGAGGGCCCGGAAACATTCAGTACTTC	CASSLAGGPGNIQYF
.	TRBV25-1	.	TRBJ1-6	TGTGCCAGCAGTGCCAGCGATAATTCACCCCTCCACTTT	CASSASDNSPLHF
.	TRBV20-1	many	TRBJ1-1	TGCAGGGGGAAAATGGGGACTGAAGCTTTCTTT	CRGKMGTEAFF
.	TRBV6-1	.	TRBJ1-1	TGTGCCAGCAGTATCCGACAGGCAAGGAACACTGAAGCTTTCTTT	CASSIRQARNTEAFF
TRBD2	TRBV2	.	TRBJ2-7	TGTGCCAGCAGTCCCGAGCGGGGGGTGTCCTACGAGCAGTACTTC	CASSPERGVSYEQYF
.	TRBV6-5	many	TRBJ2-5	TGTGCCAGCAGTGTTACACCGGGAGCTCAGTACTTC	CASSVTPGAQYF
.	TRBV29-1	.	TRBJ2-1	TGCAGCGTTGAGACAGATGACAATGAGCAGTTCTTC	CSVETDDNEQFF
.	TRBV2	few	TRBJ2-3	TGTGCCAGCAGTCCACAGGGTGGCCTCACAGATACGCAGTATTTT	CASSPQGGLTDTQYF
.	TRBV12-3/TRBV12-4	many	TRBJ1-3	TGTGCCAGCAGGCTGGGAGGCACCATATATTTT	CASRLGGTIYF
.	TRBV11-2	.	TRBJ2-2	TGTGCCAGCAGCTTAGATCCCGTGAACACCGGGGAGCTGTTTTTT	CASSLDPVNTGELFF
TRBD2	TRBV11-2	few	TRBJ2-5	TGTGCCAGCAGCCCCCGTAGCGGGGGGGAAGAGACCCAGTACTTC	CASSPRSGGEETQYF
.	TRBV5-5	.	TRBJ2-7	TGTGCCAGCAGCTTGCGGAGCTCCTACGAGCAGTACTTC	CASSLRSSYEQYF
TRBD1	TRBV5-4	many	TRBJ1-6	TGTGCCAGCAGCTCCCTTAGGACAGGTTCAAATTCACCCCTCCACTTT	CASSSLRTGSNSPLHF
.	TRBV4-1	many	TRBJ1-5	TGCGCCAGCAGCCTCTCGAGGGGCAGGTTTAACAATCAGCCCCAGCATTTT	CASSLSRGRFNNQPQHF
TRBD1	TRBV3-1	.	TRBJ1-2	TGTGCCAGCAGCCAAGACGGACAGGGTAATGGCTACACCTTC	CASSQDGQGNGYTF